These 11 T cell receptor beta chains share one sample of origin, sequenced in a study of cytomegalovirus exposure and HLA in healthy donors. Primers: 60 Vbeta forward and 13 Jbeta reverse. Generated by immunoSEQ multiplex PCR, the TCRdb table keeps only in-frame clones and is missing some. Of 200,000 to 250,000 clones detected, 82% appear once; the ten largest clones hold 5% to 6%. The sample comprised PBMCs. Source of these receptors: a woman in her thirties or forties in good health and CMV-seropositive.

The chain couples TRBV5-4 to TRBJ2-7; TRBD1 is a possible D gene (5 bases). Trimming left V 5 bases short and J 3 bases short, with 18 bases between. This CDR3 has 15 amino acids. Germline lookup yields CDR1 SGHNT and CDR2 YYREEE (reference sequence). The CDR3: CASSRRLGQSYEQYF. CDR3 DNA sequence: TGTGCCAGCAGTCGTAGACTCGGACAAAGCTACGAGCAGTACTTC.

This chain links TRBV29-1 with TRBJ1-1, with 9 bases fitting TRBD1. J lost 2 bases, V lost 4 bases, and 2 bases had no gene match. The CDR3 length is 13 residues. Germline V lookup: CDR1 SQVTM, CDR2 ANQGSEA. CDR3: CSVVGQGNTEAFF. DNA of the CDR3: TGCAGCGTTGTGGGACAGGGCAACACTGAAGCTTTCTTT.

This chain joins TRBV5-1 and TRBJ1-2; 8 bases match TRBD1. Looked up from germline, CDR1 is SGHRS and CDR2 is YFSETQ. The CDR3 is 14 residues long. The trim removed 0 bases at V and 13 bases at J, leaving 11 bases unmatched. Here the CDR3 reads CASSLDDADRVLTF. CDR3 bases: TGCGCCAGCAGCTTGGATGATGCGGACAGGGTGCTCACCTTC.

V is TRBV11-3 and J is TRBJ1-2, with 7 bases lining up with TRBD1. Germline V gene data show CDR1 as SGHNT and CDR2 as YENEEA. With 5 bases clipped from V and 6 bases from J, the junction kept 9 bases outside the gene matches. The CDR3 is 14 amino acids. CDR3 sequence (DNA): TGTGCCAGCAGCCGGACAGGTTATGAGGATGGCTACACCTTC. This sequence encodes CASSRTGYEDGYTF.

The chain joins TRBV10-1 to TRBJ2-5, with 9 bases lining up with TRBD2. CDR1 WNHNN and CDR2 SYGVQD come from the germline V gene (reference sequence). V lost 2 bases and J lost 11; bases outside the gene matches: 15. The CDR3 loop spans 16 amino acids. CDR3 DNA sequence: TGCGCCAGCAGTGAGAACGGGCTAGCGGGGTCCTCCGGGCAGTACTTC. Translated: CASSENGLAGSSGQYF.

The CDR3 DNA reads as TGTGCCAGCTCCTCCGGCAGGGGCTCTGGAAACACCATATATTTT. This codes for CASSSGRGSGNTIYF. This chain joins TRBV18 and TRBJ1-3, with D maybe TRBD1 (6 bases). The CDR3 runs to 15 residues. Germline V lookup: CDR1 KGHSH, CDR2 LQKENI. Trimming took 6 bases from V and 0 from J, leaving 12 bases between them. The full variable domain, with the rest looked up from reference TRBV18 and TRBJ1-3, is NAGVMQNPRHLVRRRGQEARLRCSPMKGHSHVYWYRQLPEEGLKFMVYLQKENIIDESGMPKERFSAEFPKEGPSILRIQQVVRGDSAAYFCASSSGRGSGNTIYFGEGSWLTVV.

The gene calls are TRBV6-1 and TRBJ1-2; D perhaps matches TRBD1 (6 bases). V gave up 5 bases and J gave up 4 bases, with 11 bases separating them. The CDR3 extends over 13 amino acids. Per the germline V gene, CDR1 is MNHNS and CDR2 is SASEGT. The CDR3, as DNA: TGTGCCAGCAGTAACAGGGTCCTCTATGGCTACACCTTC. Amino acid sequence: CASSNRVLYGYTF.

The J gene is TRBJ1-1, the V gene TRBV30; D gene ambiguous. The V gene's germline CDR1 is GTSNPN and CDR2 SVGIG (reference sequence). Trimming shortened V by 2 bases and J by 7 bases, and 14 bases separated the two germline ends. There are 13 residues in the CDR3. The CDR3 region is CAWSRRPDFEAFF. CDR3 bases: TGTGCCTGGAGTCGGAGACCGGATTTTGAAGCTTTCTTT.

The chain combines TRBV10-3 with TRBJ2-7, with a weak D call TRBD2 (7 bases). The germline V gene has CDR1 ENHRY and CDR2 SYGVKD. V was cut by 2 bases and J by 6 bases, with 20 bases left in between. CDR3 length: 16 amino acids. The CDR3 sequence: CAISEGWRGGLCEQYF. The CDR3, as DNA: TGTGCCATCAGTGAGGGTTGGAGGGGGGGCCTTTGCGAGCAGTACTTC.

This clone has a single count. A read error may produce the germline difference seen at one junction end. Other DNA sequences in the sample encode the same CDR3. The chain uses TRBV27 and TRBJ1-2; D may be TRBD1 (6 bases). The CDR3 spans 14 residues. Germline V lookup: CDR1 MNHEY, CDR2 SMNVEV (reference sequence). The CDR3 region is CASSRAGVDYGYTF. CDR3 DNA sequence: TGCGCCAGCAGTAGGGCAGGGGTCGACTATGGCTACACCTTC.

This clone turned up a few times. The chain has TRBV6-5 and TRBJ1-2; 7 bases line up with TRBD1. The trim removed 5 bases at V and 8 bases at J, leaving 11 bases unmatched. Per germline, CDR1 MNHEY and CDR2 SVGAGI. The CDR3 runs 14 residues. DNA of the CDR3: TGTGCCAGCAGTCTACAGGGGCCCCGTGGAGGCTACACCTTC. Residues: CASSLQGPRGGYTF.